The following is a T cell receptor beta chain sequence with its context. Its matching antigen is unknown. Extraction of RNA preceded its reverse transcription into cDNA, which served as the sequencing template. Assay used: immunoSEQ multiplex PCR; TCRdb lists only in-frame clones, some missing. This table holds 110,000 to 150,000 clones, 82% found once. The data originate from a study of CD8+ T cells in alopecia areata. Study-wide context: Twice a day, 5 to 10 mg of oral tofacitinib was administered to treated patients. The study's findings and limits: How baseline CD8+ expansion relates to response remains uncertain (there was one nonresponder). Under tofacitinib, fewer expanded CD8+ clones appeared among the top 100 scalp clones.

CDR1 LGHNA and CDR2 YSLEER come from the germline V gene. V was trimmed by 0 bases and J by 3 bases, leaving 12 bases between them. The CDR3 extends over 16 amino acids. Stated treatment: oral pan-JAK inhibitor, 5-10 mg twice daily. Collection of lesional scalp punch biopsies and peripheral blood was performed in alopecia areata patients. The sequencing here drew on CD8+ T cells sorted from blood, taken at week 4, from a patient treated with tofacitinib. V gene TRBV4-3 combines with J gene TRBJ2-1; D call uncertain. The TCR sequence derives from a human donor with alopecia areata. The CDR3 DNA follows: TGCGCCAGCAGCCAAGATGGAAGGACCTTCTACAATGAGCAGTTCTTC. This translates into CASSQDGRTFYNEQFF.